This T cell receptor (beta chain) appears in the sequencing data of a study of T cells expressing NK-cell markers. The CDR3 contains 14 residues. Germline V gene data show CDR1 as SNHLY and CDR2 as FYNNEI. TCRdb reanalyzed the 5' RACE reads, giving one entry per CDR3 protein sequence and no DNA. The table lists fewer than 300,000 distinct CDR3 sequences. The sequenced material came from blood T cells: a sorted CD56 or NKG2C T cell subset, CD4+ or CD8+ T cells, or bulk PBMC T cells (not recorded which). V gene TRBV2 combines with J gene TRBJ1-1. The TCR was taken from a woman between 18 and 70 years old in good health. The CDR3 loop is CASSGWFGNTEAFF.